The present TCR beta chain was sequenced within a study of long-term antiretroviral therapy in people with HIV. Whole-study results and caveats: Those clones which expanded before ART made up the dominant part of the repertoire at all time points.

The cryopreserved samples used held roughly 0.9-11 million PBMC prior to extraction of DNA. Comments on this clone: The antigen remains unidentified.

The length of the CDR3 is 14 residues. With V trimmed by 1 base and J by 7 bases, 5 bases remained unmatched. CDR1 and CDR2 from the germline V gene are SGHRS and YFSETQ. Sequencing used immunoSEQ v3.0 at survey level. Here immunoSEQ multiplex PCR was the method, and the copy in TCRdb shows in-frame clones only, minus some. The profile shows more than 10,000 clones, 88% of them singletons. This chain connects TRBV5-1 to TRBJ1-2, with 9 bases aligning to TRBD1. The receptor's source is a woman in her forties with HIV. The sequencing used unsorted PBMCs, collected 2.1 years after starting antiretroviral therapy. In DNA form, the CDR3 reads TGCGCCAGCAGCTTGTCACAGGGGGCCGTTGGCTACACCTTC. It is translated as CASSLSQGAVGYTF.